This T cell receptor (beta chain) was captured in a study of blood T cell repertoires in COVID-19. About the research overall: T cells, B-cell-depleted T cells, or PBMCs provided the cDNA or gDNA that served as material.

After removal of 0 bases from V and 3 bases from J, the junction contained 2 bases not matched to a gene. This CDR3 spans 15 amino acids. Original methodology: Estimates of nucleated cell counts were drawn from the amplification of reference gene primers. Using immunoSEQ multiplex PCR, the repertoire was profiled, and TCRdb retains in-frame clones only, with some absent. That table supplies the V and J calls and clone size; D and trimming were determined from the DNA. The table lists 140,000 to 150,000 clones, 80% of them singletons, with roughly 13% in the top ten. The source of this sequence is a man aged 55 to 69 with active or convalescent COVID-19. V usage is TRBV5-3 and J usage is TRBJ1-5, with 8 bases lining up with TRBD1. TRBV5-3 falls under the ORF class, with uncertain function. Sequencing was carried out using peripheral blood. Here the CDR3 reads CARSLEQGVNQPQHF. CDR3 nucleotide sequence: TGTGCCAGAAGCTTGGAACAGGGGGTCAATCAGCCCCAGCATTTT.